These T cell receptor beta chains were read from a single sample in a study of cytomegalovirus exposure and HLA in healthy donors. Profiling relied on immunoSEQ multiplex PCR, and the TCRdb table lists in-frame clones only, not all of them. This table has 30,000 to 40,000 clones, roughly 67% appearing once. The sequenced material came from PBMCs. Receptors were obtained from a man aged 35 to 55 in good health and CMV-seropositive. Both conserved end residues are part of each CDR3. D genes are given only for firm matches. Size is omitted from some rows. Given values are once, few, many or a class for expanded clones.

.	TRBD2	TRBV19	TRBJ2-7	CASKRSGGNEQYF	TGTGCCAGTAAGCGTAGCGGGGGGAACGAGCAGTACTTC
.	.	TRBV30	TRBJ2-7	CAWSVRRRTYEQYF	TGTGCCTGGAGTGTACGACGGCGGACCTACGAGCAGTACTTC
.	TRBD1	TRBV9	TRBJ2-3	CASSAWDRPTDTQYF	TGTGCCAGCAGCGCCTGGGACAGACCCACAGATACGCAGTATTTT
.	.	TRBV21-1	TRBJ1-5	CASSKGKVTGLGQPQHF	TGTGCCAGCAGCAAAGGAAAGGTGACAGGGCTTGGGCAGCCCCAGCATTTT
.	.	TRBV6-6	TRBJ2-4	CASPLGGENIQYF	TGTGCCAGCCCCCTAGGGGGGGAAAACATTCAGTACTTC
.	.	TRBV6-5	TRBJ2-4	CASSSRRRDNIQYF	TGTGCCAGCAGTTCGAGAAGGCGGGATAACATTCAGTACTTC
.	TRBD1	TRBV5-1	TRBJ2-2	CASSPRTGDTGELFF	TGCGCCAGCAGCCCTCGGACAGGCGACACCGGGGAGCTGTTTTTT
once	.	TRBV11-3	TRBJ1-5	CASSLGGGPQHF	TGTGCCAGCAGCTTAGGGGGAGGGCCCCAGCATTTT
.	TRBD1	TRBV20-1	TRBJ1-1	CSALGQGRAFF	TGCAGTGCTCTGGGACAGGGTCGGGCTTTCTTT
.	TRBD2	TRBV5-1	TRBJ2-2	CASRSLAQTGELFF	TGCGCCAGCAGGTCACTAGCGCAGACCGGGGAGCTGTTTTTT
.	TRBD1	TRBV9	TRBJ1-1	CASSFSGTASTEAFF	TGTGCCAGCAGTTTCTCCGGGACAGCCAGCACTGAAGCTTTCTTT
.	.	TRBV6-5	TRBJ2-1	CASSFRAGNEQFF	TGTGCCAGCAGTTTCAGGGCTGGCAATGAGCAGTTCTTC
.	TRBD2	TRBV15	TRBJ2-1	CATARDYYNEQFF	TGTGCCACCGCCCGGGACTACTACAATGAGCAGTTCTTC
.	.	TRBV21-1	TRBJ2-7	CASSTPGLAGGRGSYEQYF	TGTGCCAGCAGCACTCCGGGACTAGCGGGGGGGCGGGGCTCCTACGAGCAGTACTTC
.	.	TRBV2	TRBJ2-2	CASSGHANTGELFF	TGTGCCAGTTCGGGACACGCGAACACCGGGGAGCTGTTTTTT
.	.	TRBV5-1	TRBJ1-4	CASSFATNEKLFF	TGCGCCAGCAGCTTCGCAACTAATGAAAAACTGTTTTTT
.	TRBD1	TRBV5-6	TRBJ1-1	CASSPGQGRNTEAFF	TGTGCCAGCAGCCCGGGACAGGGGAGGAACACTGAAGCTTTCTTT
.	TRBD1	TRBV5-1	TRBJ2-5	CASSLEGARETQYF	TGCGCCAGCAGCTTGGAGGGGGCGCGGGAGACCCAGTACTTC
once	TRBD2	TRBV19	TRBJ2-1	CASTSGLASNEQFF	TGTGCCAGTACCTCGGGACTAGCTTCTAATGAGCAGTTCTTC
.	TRBD2	TRBV2	TRBJ2-5	CASSKSGTSGGLQETQYF	TGTGCCAGCAGCAAATCCGGGACTAGCGGGGGTCTTCAAGAGACCCAGTACTTC
.	TRBD1	TRBV29-1	TRBJ1-2	CSVPTGGGNYGYTF	TGCAGCGTACCAACAGGGGGCGGCAACTATGGCTACACCTTC
.	.	TRBV7-3	TRBJ2-1	CASSLIGPGDNEQFF	TGTGCCAGCAGCTTAATCGGCCCGGGAGACAATGAGCAGTTCTTC
few	.	TRBV2	TRBJ2-5	CASSGGESRGTQYF	TGTGCCAGCAGTGGGGGGGAAAGCCGGGGGACCCAGTACTTC
few	.	TRBV28	TRBJ1-5	CASSLAGGDGGNQPQHF	TGTGCCAGCAGTTTGGCGGGGGGGGACGGCGGCAATCAGCCCCAGCATTTT
.	TRBD2	TRBV28	TRBJ2-2	CASRWRGTNTGELFF	TGTGCCAGCAGATGGCGGGGGACGAACACCGGGGAGCTGTTTTTT
.	.	TRBV6-1	TRBJ1-1	CASSEGAAPRTEAFF	TGTGCCAGCAGTGAAGGGGCCGCTCCTCGGACTGAAGCTTTCTTT
.	TRBD1	TRBV12-5	TRBJ2-1	CASGLRTGGEWYEQFF	TGTGCTAGTGGTTTGAGGACAGGGGGCGAGTGGTATGAGCAGTTCTTC
.	TRBD1	TRBV7-9	TRBJ2-6	CASSGGQGYSGANVLTF	TGTGCCAGCAGCGGCGGACAGGGATACTCTGGGGCCAACGTCCTGACTTTC
.	TRBD1	TRBV19	TRBJ1-1	CASKQGAKTEAFF	TGTGCCAGTAAACAGGGGGCGAAGACTGAAGCTTTCTTT
.	TRBD2	TRBV19	TRBJ2-7	CASSLQRGGSYEQYF	TGTGCCAGTAGTCTACAGCGGGGGGGTTCCTACGAGCAGTACTTC
.	TRBD2	TRBV2	TRBJ2-1	CASSEAVAGGPDEQFF	TGTGCCAGCAGTGAAGCAGTAGCGGGGGGGCCGGATGAGCAGTTCTTC
.	TRBD1	TRBV18	TRBJ2-7	CASSPPVRGTAYEQYF	TGTGCCAGCTCACCACCGGTCAGGGGGACCGCTTACGAGCAGTACTTC
medium-sized	.	TRBV19	TRBJ2-2	CASTWDINTGELFF	TGTGCCAGTACCTGGGACATCAACACCGGGGAGCTGTTTTTT
.	TRBD1	TRBV7-2	TRBJ2-5	CASSRPGTGMETQYF	TGTGCCAGCAGCCGCCCCGGGACAGGGATGGAGACCCAGTACTTC
few	.	TRBV19	TRBJ2-2	CASSARGANTGELFF	TGTGCCAGTAGTGCCAGGGGTGCTAACACCGGGGAGCTGTTTTTT
.	TRBD1	TRBV25-1	TRBJ2-1	CASSGDRGRYNEQFF	TGTGCCAGCAGTGGAGACAGGGGGAGGTACAATGAGCAGTTCTTC